This T cell receptor beta chain was recovered during a study of blood T cells in healthy people across ages. Study results and limitations: Per million T cells, TCR beta diversity dropped roughly linearly as age increased.

Trimming cost V 4 bases and J 5 bases, with 9 bases left between them. This CDR3 comprises 12 residues. Looked up from germline, CDR1 is SGHRS and CDR2 is YFSETQ. The authors ran a second PCR of about 6 to 11 cycles using a sample-barcoded 5' primer and a J-beta primer mix. MiXCR was run by TCRdb on the 5' RACE reads, yielding one entry per CDR3 protein. The table shows over a million distinct CDR3 sequences, with more than 40% occurring only once. This clonotype was found a few times. Its antigen is not known. This receptor was identified in a woman in her sixties or seventies in good health. The gene calls are TRBV5-1 and TRBJ2-5; D ambiguous. What was sequenced was blood. The CDR3 sequence: CASSMAQETQYF. CDR3 bases: TGCGCCAGCAGCATGGCCCAGGAGACCCAGTACTTC.